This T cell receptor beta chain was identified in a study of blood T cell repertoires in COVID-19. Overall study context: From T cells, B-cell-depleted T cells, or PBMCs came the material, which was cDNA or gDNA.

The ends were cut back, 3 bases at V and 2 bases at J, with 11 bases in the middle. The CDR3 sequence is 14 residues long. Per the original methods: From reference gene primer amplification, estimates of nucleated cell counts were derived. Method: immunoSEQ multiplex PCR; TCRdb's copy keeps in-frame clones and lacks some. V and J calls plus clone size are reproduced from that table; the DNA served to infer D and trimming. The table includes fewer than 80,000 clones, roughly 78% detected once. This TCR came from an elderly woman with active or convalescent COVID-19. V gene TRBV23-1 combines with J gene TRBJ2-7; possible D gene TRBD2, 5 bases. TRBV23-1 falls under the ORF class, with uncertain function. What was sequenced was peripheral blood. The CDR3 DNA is TGCGCCAGCAGTCACCGGACTCAAACCTACGAGCAGTACTTC. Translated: CASSHRTQTYEQYF.